This T cell receptor beta chain was identified in a study of neurological immune-mediated disorders. General study findings and limits: HTLV-1-associated myelopathy led in TCR clonal expansion, while multiple sclerosis ranked lowest, below healthy controls.

In Maryland, USA, blood bank volunteers were the healthy controls. Input was around 950,000 sorted T cells, either CD4+ or CD8+. There are many counts of this clonotype. Its antigen is still unknown. Every sequencing run gave over 160 million TCR-beta sequences, taken from 15-18 subjects. TCRdb ran MiXCR on the 5' RACE reads and lists one entry per CDR3 protein. The repertoire holds roughly 39,000 distinct CDR3 sequences, with 6.5% to 7.5% as singletons. The sample consisted of CD4+ T cells from blood. The sequence was obtained from a man aged 50 to 59 in good health.

CDR3 nucleotide sequence: TGTGCCAGCAGTCTTATTAATCAGCCCCAGCATTTT. Its translation: CASSLINQPQHF. V gene TRBV28 combines with J gene TRBJ1-5; no firm D call. CDR3 size: 12 residues. CDR1 and CDR2 (germline): MDHEN, SYDVKM. With 5 bases removed from V and 4 bases from J, the gap between germline ends came to 6 bases.